This entry concerns a single TCR beta chain. Its specificity is unknown. It was with 60 Vbeta and 13 Jbeta primers that the PCR ran. In the original analysis: Later analysis identified roughly 82 million unique TCR beta chains, roughly 11 million shared. Generated by immunoSEQ multiplex PCR, the TCRdb table keeps only in-frame clones and is missing some. V and J calls and clone size are given by that table; D and trimming were obtained from the DNA. The sample holds approximately 100,000 clones; 86% are singletons and the top ten take over 8.5%. The sample is drawn from a study of cytomegalovirus exposure and HLA in healthy donors. Study outcomes and limitations: Donor immune exposure was known only as CMV serostatus. Sequencing probably produced one cluster of sequence variants that were highly shared. For TCR beta chains, V- and J-gene trimming was later linked to a missense DCLRE1C variant.

This sequence was found in a man aged 30 to 45 in good health and CMV-seropositive. What was sequenced was PBMCs.

CDR3 nucleotides: TGCGCCAGCAGTGCCCAGGTTCGCTCTGGAAACACCATATATTTT. Residues: CASSAQVRSGNTIYF. This chain joins TRBV10-2 and TRBJ1-3, with D hard to call. Trimming pared 4 bases from V and 0 bases from J, leaving 10 bases between. The CDR3 has 15 residues. Germline V gene data show CDR1 as WSHSY and CDR2 as SAAADI.